A single sample gave rise to the 15 T cell receptor beta chains below, sequenced in a study of blood T cell repertoires in COVID-19. TCRdb's table, derived via immunoSEQ multiplex PCR, lists solely in-frame clones and lacks some. The sample has 200,000 to 250,000 clones; more than 85% are singletons. Sequencing used peripheral blood. The receptors were sampled from a man in his 60s with acute or convalescent COVID-19.

The chain is built from TRBV9 and TRBJ2-3; tentative D call: TRBD1 (6 bases). Looked up from germline, CDR1 is SGDLS and CDR2 is YYNGEE. V was clipped by 0 bases and J by 0 bases, with 11 bases between them. CDR3 length equals 16 residues. The CDR3 DNA is TGTGCCAGCAGCGTAGCAGGGGTTAGTAGCACAGATACGCAGTATTTT. It yields the protein CASSVAGVSSTDTQYF.

V and J are TRBV5-1 and TRBJ2-1, with D perhaps TRBD1 (6 bases). The V and J ends lost 0 bases and 8 bases respectively, with 12 bases between them. The CDR3 has 14 amino acids. Germline values: CDR1 SGHRS, CDR2 YFSETQ. The CDR3 sequence is CASSLEGRGDEQFF. The CDR3 nucleotides read TGCGCCAGCAGCTTGGAAGGCAGGGGTGATGAGCAGTTCTTC.

V gene TRBV7-9 combines with J gene TRBJ1-2; 10 nucleotides line up with TRBD1. The CDR3 covers 16 residues. Germline-derived CDR1 and CDR2 are SEHNR and FQNEAQ (reference sequence). The V and J ends lost 2 bases and 6 bases, in that order; junction bases with no gene match: 9. For the CDR3, the DNA is TGTGCCAGCAGCTTAAGCGCCGGGACAGGGGCAGATGGCTACACCTTC. Its translation: CASSLSAGTGADGYTF.

This clone has a single count. J is TRBJ2-3 and V is TRBV29-1; no reliable D call. Germline lookup yields CDR1 SQVTM and CDR2 ANQGSEA. This CDR3 is built from 12 residues. The ends were cut back, 2 bases at V and 4 bases at J, with 7 bases in the middle. The CDR3 reads CSVEKPPDTQYF. DNA for the CDR3: TGCAGCGTTGAAAAGCCCCCAGATACGCAGTATTTT.

The chain uses TRBV9 and TRBJ1-1, with D uncertain. The germline CDR1 and CDR2 sequences are SGDLS and YYNGEE. The CDR3 covers 14 residues. V lost 4 bases and J 2 bases, leaving 12 bases between the germline ends. CDR3 protein: CASSPPILNTEAFF. Written as DNA, the CDR3 is TGTGCCAGCAGCCCCCCAATCCTAAACACTGAAGCTTTCTTT.

The chain has TRBV6-4 and TRBJ2-7; D is unresolved. The germline V and J ends were trimmed by 10 bases and 0 bases, with 4 bases remaining between them. Germline V gene lookup returns CDR1 MRHNA and CDR2 SNTAGT. The CDR3 is made up of 10 amino acids. The CDR3 nucleotides read TGTGCCACCAACTCCTACGAGCAGTACTTC. Translating gives CATNSYEQYF.

V usage is TRBV14 and J usage is TRBJ2-7, with 9 bases matching TRBD1. There are 13 residues in the CDR3. In germline, CDR1 is SGHDN, CDR2 FVKESK. Losses at the gene ends were 4 bases for V and 4 bases for J; bases not matched to a gene: 2. The DNA for the CDR3 is TGTGCCAGCAGCCGACAGGGGGTGTACGAGCAGTACTTC. Its translation is CASSRQGVYEQYF.

The chain links TRBV5-1 to TRBJ2-1, with 8 bases fitting TRBD2. Germline V gene data show CDR1 as SGHRS and CDR2 as YFSETQ. The CDR3 is 18 amino acids. Trimming cost V 4 bases and J 4 bases; bases outside gene matches: 16. CDR3: CASSRAGAEPNAYNEQFF. Written as DNA, the CDR3 is TGCGCCAGCAGCCGAGCGGGGGCCGAACCTAACGCTTACAATGAGCAGTTCTTC.

V and J are TRBV24-1 and TRBJ1-5, with TRBD1 as a possible D gene (6 bases). The CDR3 sequence is 14 residues long. Between the trimmed V and J ends, which lost 12 bases and 4 bases, there was a span of 18 bases. In germline, CDR1 is KGHDR, CDR2 SFDVKD. CDR3 sequence: CAPMFTGLNQPQHF. CDR3 nucleotide sequence: TGTGCCCCCATGTTTACAGGGCTAAATCAGCCCCAGCATTTT.

V is TRBV5-8 and J is TRBJ1-3; D not resolved. Germline CDR1 reads SGHTS; CDR2 reads YDEGEE. The CDR3 has 15 residues. V was cut by 5 bases and J by 0 bases, with 12 bases left in between. The CDR3 here is CASRDTVNSGNTIYF. CDR3 bases: TGTGCCAGCAGAGACACAGTCAACTCTGGAAACACCATATATTTT. Variable domain in full (rest from reference TRBV5-8 and TRBJ1-3): EAGVTQSPTHLIKTRGQQATLRCSPISGHTSVYWYQQALGLGLQFLLWYDEGEERNRGNFPPRFSGRQFPNYSSELNVNALELEDSALYLCASRDTVNSGNTIYFGEGSWLTVV.

Turning to this clone: This sample includes further DNA sequences coding for the same CDR3. The genes are TRBV18 and TRBJ2-7; 9 positions match TRBD1. The junction had 1 base not matched to a gene; V was cut back by 3 bases and J by 1 base. Per germline, CDR1 KGHSH and CDR2 LQKENI. This CDR3 spans 14 amino acids. CDR3 protein: CASSPGTGSYEQYF. As DNA, the CDR3 is TGTGCCAGCTCACCCGGGACAGGGTCCTACGAGCAGTACTTC. Supplemented by reference TRBV18 and TRBJ2-7, the full variable domain reads NAGVMQNPRHLVRRRGQEARLRCSPMKGHSHVYWYRQLPEEGLKFMVYLQKENIIDESGMPKERFSAEFPKEGPSILRIQQVVRGDSAAYFCASSPGTGSYEQYFGPGTRLTVT.

The V call is TRBV9, the J call TRBJ2-3, with 13 positions matching TRBD2. The germline CDR1 and CDR2 sequences are SGDLS and YYNGEE. The CDR3 has 16 amino acids. The V segment lost 2 bases and the J segment 2 bases; nucleotides outside the gene matches: 2. CDR3 sequence: CASSVGTSGATDTQYF. Here the CDR3 DNA reads TGTGCCAGCAGCGTGGGGACTAGCGGGGCCACAGATACGCAGTATTTT. The full variable domain, rest sourced from reference TRBV9 and TRBJ2-3, is DSGVTQTPKHLITATGQRVTLRCSPRSGDLSVYWYQQSLDQGLQFLIQYYNGEERAKGNILERFSAQQFPDLHSELNLSSLELGDSALYFCASSVGTSGATDTQYFGPGTRLTVL.

The gene calls are TRBV18 and TRBJ2-5; 11 nucleotides match TRBD1. V lost 4 bases to trimming and J lost 1 base; unmatched junction nucleotides: 5. This CDR3 is 16 amino acids long. In germline, CDR1 is KGHSH, CDR2 LQKENI. CDR3 sequence reads: CASSLRDRGGQETQYF. In DNA, the CDR3 is TGTGCCAGCTCACTACGGGACAGGGGGGGCCAAGAGACCCAGTACTTC. Full variable domain (remainder filled in from reference TRBV18 and TRBJ2-5): NAGVMQNPRHLVRRRGQEARLRCSPMKGHSHVYWYRQLPEEGLKFMVYLQKENIIDESGMPKERFSAEFPKEGPSILRIQQVVRGDSAAYFCASSLRDRGGQETQYFGPGTRLLVL.

This rearrangement joins TRBV27 to TRBJ2-7; D possibly corresponds to TRBD2 (6 bases). V lost 8 bases to trimming and J lost 0 bases, with 23 bases between them. Germline V gene data show CDR1 as MNHEY and CDR2 as SMNVEV (reference sequence). This CDR3 contains 17 residues. For the CDR3, the DNA is TGTGCCAGCTCGGAAGGGTTAGGGCTAGCGAACTCCTACGAGCAGTACTTC. This codes for CASSEGLGLANSYEQYF.

The chain links TRBV19 to TRBJ2-1; 13 nucleotides align to TRBD2. The junction had 5 bases not matched to a gene; V was cut back by 3 bases and J by 6 bases. There are 16 residues in the CDR3. Germline CDR1 LNHDA, CDR2 SQIVND (reference sequence). The CDR3 protein is CASSIATSGGTNEQFF. CDR3 nucleotide sequence: TGTGCCAGTAGTATCGCGACTAGCGGGGGGACCAATGAGCAGTTCTTC.